The source of this T cell receptor (beta chain) is a study of blood T cell repertoires in COVID-19. Original analysis: Scientists estimated how many nucleated cells there were by amplifying reference gene primers. Sequencing used immunoSEQ multiplex PCR; TCRdb keeps in-frame clones, though not all of them. Clonal size and the V and J genes are those of that table, whereas D and trimming came from the DNA. This sample has some 300,000 clones, with around 92% found just once. Germline loops: CDR1 LNHDA, CDR2 SQIVND (reference sequence). V was clipped by 3 bases and J by 2 bases; unmatched bases: 8. The CDR3 is 16 amino acids. Adults between roughly 18 and 89 years of age took part from 24 US areas. Recovered Cohort 3 donors showed two negative PCRs, clearance, or symptom resolution.

The receptor's source is a woman aged 25 to 39 who had recovered from COVID-19. Sequencing was done on a sample of PBMCs or T cells enriched from blood (not recorded which). This chain connects TRBV19 to TRBJ2-3; 7 bases align to TRBD1. The CDR3 loop is CASSIRGGRPTDTQYF. The CDR3 nucleotides read TGTGCCAGTAGTATTCGAGGGGGCAGACCCACAGATACGCAGTATTTT. The full variable domain, its missing parts supplied by reference TRBV19 and TRBJ2-3, is DGGITQSPKYLFRKEGQNVTLSCEQNLNHDAMYWYRQDPGQGLRLIYYSQIVNDFQKGDIAEGYSVSREKKESFPLTVTSAQKNPTAFYLCASSIRGGRPTDTQYFGPGTRLTVL.